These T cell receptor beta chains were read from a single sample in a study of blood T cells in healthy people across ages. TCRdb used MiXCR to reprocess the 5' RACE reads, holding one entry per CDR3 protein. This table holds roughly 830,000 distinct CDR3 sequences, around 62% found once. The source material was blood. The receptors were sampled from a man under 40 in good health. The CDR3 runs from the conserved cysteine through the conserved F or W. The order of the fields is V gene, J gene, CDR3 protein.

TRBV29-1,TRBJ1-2,CSGRDTYGYTF
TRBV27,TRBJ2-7,CASSLSRTAFNEQYF
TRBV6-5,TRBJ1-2,CASEGNYGYTF
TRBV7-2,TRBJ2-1,CASSSLAGAWYNEQFF
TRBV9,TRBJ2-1,CASSVDLSGGVDEQFF
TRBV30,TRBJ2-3,CAWSAGTSSDTQYF
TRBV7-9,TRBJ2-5,CASSATSGATGTQYF
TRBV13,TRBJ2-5,CASSREYQETQYF
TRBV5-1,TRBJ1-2,CASSPARGGNYGYTF
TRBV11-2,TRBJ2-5,CASSSQGPLETQYF
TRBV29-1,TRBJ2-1,CSVLPPNEQFF
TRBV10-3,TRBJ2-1,CAISSRTSGGLIDEQFF
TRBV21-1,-,CASSKPDRVVETQYF
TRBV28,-,CAGSYPGTGESEQYF
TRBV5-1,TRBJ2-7,CASSVDSGTAAYEQYF
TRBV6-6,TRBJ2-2,CASSYSTGGNTGELFF
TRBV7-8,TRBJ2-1,CASSTRTGAYEQFF
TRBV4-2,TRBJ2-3,CASSQTVAGPDTQYF
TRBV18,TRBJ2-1,CASSPDVPSSYNEQFF
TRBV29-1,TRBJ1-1,CSAEPSGAGQTEAFF
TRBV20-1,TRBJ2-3,CSARSPTSGGLDTQYF
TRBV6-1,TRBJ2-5,CASSHGIASGGDTQETQYF
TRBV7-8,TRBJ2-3,CASSFLAGGYTDTQYF
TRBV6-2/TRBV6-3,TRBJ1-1,CASSYRSGQSMNTEAFF
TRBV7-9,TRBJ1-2,CASSEDTAGYTF
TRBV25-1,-,CASRPSFNEQYF
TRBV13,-,CATGPRQETQYF
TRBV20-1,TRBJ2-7,CSAPDSGTSGGYEQYF